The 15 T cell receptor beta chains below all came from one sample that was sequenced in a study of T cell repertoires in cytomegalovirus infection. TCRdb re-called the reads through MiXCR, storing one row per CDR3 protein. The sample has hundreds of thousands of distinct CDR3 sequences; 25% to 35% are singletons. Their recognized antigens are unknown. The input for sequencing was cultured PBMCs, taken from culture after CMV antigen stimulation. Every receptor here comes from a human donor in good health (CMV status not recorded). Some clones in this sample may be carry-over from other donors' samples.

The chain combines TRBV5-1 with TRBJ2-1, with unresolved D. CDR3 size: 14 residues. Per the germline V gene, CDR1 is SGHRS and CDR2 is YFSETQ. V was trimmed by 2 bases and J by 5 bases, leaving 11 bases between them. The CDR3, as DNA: TGCGCCAGCAGCTTTCGGGCCGCCCACAATGAGCAGTTCTTC. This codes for CASSFRAAHNEQFF.

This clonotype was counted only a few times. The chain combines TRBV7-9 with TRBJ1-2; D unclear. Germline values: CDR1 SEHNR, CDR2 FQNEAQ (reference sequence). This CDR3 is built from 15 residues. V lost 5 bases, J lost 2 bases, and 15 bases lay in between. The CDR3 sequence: CASSPGEVGNYGYTF. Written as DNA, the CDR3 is TGTGCCAGCAGCCCCGGCGAGGTCGGGAACTATGGCTACACCTTC.

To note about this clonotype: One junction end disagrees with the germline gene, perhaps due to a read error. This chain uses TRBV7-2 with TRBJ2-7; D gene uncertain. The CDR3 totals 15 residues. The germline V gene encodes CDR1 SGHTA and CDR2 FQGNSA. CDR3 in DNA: TGTGCCAGCAGCTTAGCGCTAGGCAGCTCCTACGAGCAGTGCTTC. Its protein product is CASSLALGSSYEQCF.

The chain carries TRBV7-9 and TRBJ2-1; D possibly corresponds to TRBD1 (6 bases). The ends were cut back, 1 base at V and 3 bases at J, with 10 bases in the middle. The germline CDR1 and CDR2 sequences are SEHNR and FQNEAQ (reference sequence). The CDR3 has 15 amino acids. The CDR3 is CASSLGRGIYNEQFF. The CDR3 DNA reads TGTGCCAGCAGCTTAGGCAGGGGTATCTACAATGAGCAGTTCTTC.

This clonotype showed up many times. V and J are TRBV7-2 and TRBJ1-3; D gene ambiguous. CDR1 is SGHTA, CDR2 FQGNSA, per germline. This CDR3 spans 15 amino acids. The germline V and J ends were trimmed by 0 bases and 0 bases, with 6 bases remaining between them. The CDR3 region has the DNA TGTGCCAGCAGCTTAGCCCAAAGCTCTGGAAACACCATATATTTT. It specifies CASSLAQSSGNTIYF.

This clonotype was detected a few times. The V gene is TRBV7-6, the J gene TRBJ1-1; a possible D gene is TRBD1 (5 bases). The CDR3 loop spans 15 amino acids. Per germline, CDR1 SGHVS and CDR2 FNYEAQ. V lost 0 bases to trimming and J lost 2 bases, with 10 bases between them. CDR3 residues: CASSLAGTVNTEAFF. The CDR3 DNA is TGTGCCAGCAGCTTAGCCGGGACGGTAAACACTGAAGCTTTCTTT.

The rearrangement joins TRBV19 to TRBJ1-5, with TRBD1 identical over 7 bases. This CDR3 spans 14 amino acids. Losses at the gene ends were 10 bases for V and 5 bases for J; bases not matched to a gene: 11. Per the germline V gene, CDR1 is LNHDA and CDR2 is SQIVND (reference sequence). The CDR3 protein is CATADRSSDQPQHF. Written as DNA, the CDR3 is TGTGCCACCGCGGACAGGTCCTCAGATCAGCCCCAGCATTTT.

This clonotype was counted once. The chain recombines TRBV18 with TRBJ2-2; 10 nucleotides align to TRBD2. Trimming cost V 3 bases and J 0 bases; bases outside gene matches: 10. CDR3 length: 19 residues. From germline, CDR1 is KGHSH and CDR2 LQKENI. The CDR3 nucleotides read TGTGCCAGCTCACCTTTACTAGCGGGACGGTTAACGAACACCGGGGAGCTGTTTTTT. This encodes CASSPLLAGRLTNTGELFF.

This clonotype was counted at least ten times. CDR3 nucleotides: TGTGCCAGCAGCTTGCCCCCCATGGGAGATACGCAGTATTTT. It yields the protein CASSLPPMGDTQYF. This chain joins TRBV7-8 and TRBJ2-3; D gene unclear. Trimming removed 3 bases at V and 5 bases at J, with 12 bases between. From germline, CDR1 is SGHVS and CDR2 FQNEAQ. CDR3 length: 14 amino acids.

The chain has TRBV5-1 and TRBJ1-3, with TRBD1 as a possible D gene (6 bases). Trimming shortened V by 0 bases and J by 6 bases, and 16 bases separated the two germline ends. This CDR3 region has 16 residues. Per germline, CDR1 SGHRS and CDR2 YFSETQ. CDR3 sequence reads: CASSLDSGHRINTIYF. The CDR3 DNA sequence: TGCGCCAGCAGCTTGGACTCGGGACATCGAATAAACACCATATATTTT.

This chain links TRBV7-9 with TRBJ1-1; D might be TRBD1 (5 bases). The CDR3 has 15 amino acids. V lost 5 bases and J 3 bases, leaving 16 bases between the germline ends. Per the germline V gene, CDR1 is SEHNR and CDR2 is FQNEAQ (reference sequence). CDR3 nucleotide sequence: TGTGCCAGCAGCCCCGGGGGGTCTCTGGACACTGAAGCTTTCTTT. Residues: CASSPGGSLDTEAFF.

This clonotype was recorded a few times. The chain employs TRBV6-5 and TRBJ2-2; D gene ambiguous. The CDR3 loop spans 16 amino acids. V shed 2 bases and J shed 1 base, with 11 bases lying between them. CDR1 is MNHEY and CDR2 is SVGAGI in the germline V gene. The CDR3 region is CASSYGQSRNTGELFF. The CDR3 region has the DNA TGTGCCAGCAGTTACGGTCAGAGCCGGAACACCGGGGAGCTGTTTTTT.

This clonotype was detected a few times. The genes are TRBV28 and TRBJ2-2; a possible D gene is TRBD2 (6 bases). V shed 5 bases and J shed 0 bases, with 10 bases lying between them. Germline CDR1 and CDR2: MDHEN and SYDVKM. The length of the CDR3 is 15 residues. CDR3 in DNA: TGTGCCAGCAGTCCGAGCGGGTCGAACACCGGGGAGCTGTTTTTT. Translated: CASSPSGSNTGELFF.

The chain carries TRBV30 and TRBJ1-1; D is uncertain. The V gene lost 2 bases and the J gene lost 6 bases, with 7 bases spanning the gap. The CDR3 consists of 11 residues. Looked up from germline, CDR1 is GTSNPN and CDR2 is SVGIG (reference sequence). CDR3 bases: TGTGCCTGGAGTTCAGGACCTGAAGCTTTCTTT. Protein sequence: CAWSSGPEAFF.

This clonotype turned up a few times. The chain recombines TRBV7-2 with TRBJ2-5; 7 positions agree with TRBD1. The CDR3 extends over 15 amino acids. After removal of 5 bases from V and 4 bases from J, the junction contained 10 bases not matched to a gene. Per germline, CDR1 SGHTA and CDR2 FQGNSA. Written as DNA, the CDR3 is TGTGCCAGCAGCCCCCTTGACAGGGTCAGAGAGACCCAGTACTTC. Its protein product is CASSPLDRVRETQYF.